Presented here are 32 T cell receptor beta chains from one specimen sequenced in a study of breast tumors, draining lymph nodes, adjacent tissues. Each CDR3 protein is one row after TCRdb ran MiXCR on the multiplex PCR reads. The sample lists about 180,000 distinct CDR3 sequences; 30% to 40% were seen once. The lymph nodes were axillary draining lymph nodes from breast cancer patients. Sequenced input: axillary lymph node tissue. These receptors came from a female donor with breast cancer. Some clones in this sample may be carry-over from other donors' samples.

Points on this clonotype: This may arise from a read error, as a much more abundant clone is one base away. The rearrangement joins TRBV6-2 or TRBV6-3 to TRBJ1-5; a possible D gene is TRBD1 (5 bases). CDR1 and CDR2 from the germline V gene are MNHEY and SVGEGT. This CDR3 is 14 amino acids long. In DNA form, the CDR3 reads TGTGTCAGCTCATACCGAGGGGACAATCAGCCCCAGCATTTT. Protein product: CVSSYRGDNQPQHF.

The chain recombines TRBV6-1 with TRBJ2-6; D tentatively reads TRBD1 or TRBD2 (5 bases each). The length of the CDR3 is 16 residues. V was clipped by 7 bases and J by 2 bases, with 15 bases between them. Germline V gene sequence: CDR1 MNHNS, CDR2 SASEGT. The DNA of the CDR3 is TGTGCCAGCACGGGGCAGGGAATAACTGGGGCCAACGTCCTGACTTTC. Amino acid sequence: CASTGQGITGANVLTF.

In its sample, this clonotype was seen many times. One end of the junction fails to match germline, which may point to a read error. V and J are TRBV6-5 and TRBJ1-6, with D unclear. This CDR3 spans 16 amino acids. Germline V gives CDR1 MNHEY, CDR2 SVGAGI. The chain's CDR3 is CASSHSGVLTNSPLHF. CDR3 coding DNA: TGTGCCAGCAGTCACTCGGGCGTTCTTACCAATTCACCCCTCCACTTT.

This clonotype was recorded at least ten times. V gene TRBV4-1 combines with J gene TRBJ2-7, with D tentatively TRBD1 or TRBD2 (6 bases each). Germline V gene lookup returns CDR1 MGHRA and CDR2 YSYEKL. The CDR3 has 13 residues. V was cut by 1 base and J by 7 bases, with 11 bases left in between. The CDR3 sequence is CASSQVRGEEQYF. CDR3 DNA sequence: TGCGCCAGCAGCCAAGTTAGGGGGGAGGAGCAGTACTTC.

A note on this clonotype: The junction departs from the called germline gene at one end, perhaps through a read error. The CDR3 is CASSHSSGGQPQHF. The CDR3 nucleotides read TGTGCCAGCAGTCACTCTTCAGGTGGTCAGCCCCAGCATTTT. The chain is built from TRBV6-4 and TRBJ1-5; D call uncertain. Germline CDR1 reads MRHNA; CDR2 reads SNTAGT. The CDR3 sequence is 14 residues long.

In its sample, this clonotype was seen many times. This sequence joins TRBV5-6 and TRBJ2-5; D not certain. From germline, CDR1 is SGHDT and CDR2 YYEEEE. The CDR3 totals 17 residues. With 0 bases removed from V and 2 bases from J, the gap between germline ends came to 17 bases. CDR3 sequence: CASSLETSRRIQETQYF. The CDR3 DNA follows: TGTGCCAGCAGCTTGGAAACGTCTCGCAGGATTCAAGAGACCCAGTACTTC. Full variable domain (rest looked up from reference TRBV5-6 and TRBJ2-5): DAGVTQSPTHLIKTRGQQVTLRCSPKSGHDTVSWYQQALGQGPQFIFQYYEEEERQRGNFPDRFSGHQFPNYSSELNVNALLLGDSALYLCASSLETSRRIQETQYFGPGTRLLVL.

This clonotype showed up many times. V is TRBV5-1 and J is TRBJ2-7; tentatively, D is TRBD2 (6 bases). The V end lost 0 bases, the J end lost 1 base, and 14 bases lay between the germline ends. Germline V gives CDR1 SGHRS, CDR2 YFSETQ. The CDR3 runs 16 residues. The CDR3 DNA is TGCGCCAGCAGCTTGGCGGGGCGGGGCGTTTCCTACGAGCAGTACTTC. Its translation: CASSLAGRGVSYEQYF. Looking up the rest from reference TRBV5-1 and TRBJ2-7 gives the full variable domain: KAGVTQTPRYLIKTRGQQVTLSCSPISGHRSVSWYQQTPGQGLQFLFEYFSETQRNKGNFPGRFSGRQFSNSRSEMNVSTLELGDSALYLCASSLAGRGVSYEQYFGPGTRLTVT.

This clonotype has at least ten counts. CDR3 residues: CASSVGGRRRTEKLFF. The CDR3 nucleotides read TGTGCCAGCAGCGTAGGGGGGAGGAGGAGGACTGAAAAACTGTTTTTT. V is TRBV9 and J is TRBJ1-4; maybe TRBD1 (5 bases). Germline CDR1 and CDR2: SGDLS and YYNGEE. Trimming took off 0 bases at V and 7 bases at J, with 16 bases between the two ends. The CDR3 sequence is 16 residues long.

Ten or more counts support this clonotype. V and J are TRBV5-8 and TRBJ1-2; D is possibly TRBD1 (6 bases). The germline gives CDR1 SGHTS, CDR2 YDEGEE. V lost 0 bases and J 2 bases, leaving 17 bases between the germline ends. The CDR3 covers 17 residues. Here the CDR3 reads CASSLGGQSLVNYGYTF. The CDR3 coding sequence is TGTGCCAGCAGCTTGGGAGGACAGAGTCTAGTGAACTATGGCTACACCTTC.

This clonotype appeared many times. This chain links TRBV20-1 with TRBJ2-5; D not certain. This CDR3 region has 13 residues. Germline V gives CDR1 DFQATT, CDR2 SNEGSKA (reference sequence). Trimming stripped 5 bases from V and 2 bases from J, with 12 bases between. This CDR3 is CSAGRTIQETQYF. CDR3 in DNA: TGCAGTGCTGGACGGACGATACAAGAGACCCAGTACTTC.

This clonotype has a count of ten or more. This chain uses TRBV6-5 with TRBJ1-4; D remains unclear. The germline V gene has CDR1 MNHEY and CDR2 SVGAGI. Trimming stripped 1 base from V and 5 bases from J, with 11 bases between. There are 15 residues in the CDR3. CDR3 region: CASSYFPRGNEKLFF. Written as DNA, the CDR3 is TGTGCCAGCAGTTACTTCCCCCGAGGAAATGAAAAACTGTTTTTT.

This chain links TRBV5-4 with TRBJ2-6, with D unresolved. The CDR3 runs to 13 residues. Trimming cost V 5 bases and J 3 bases, with 6 bases left between them. Germline V gene data show CDR1 as SGHNT and CDR2 as YYREEE (reference sequence). CDR3 bases: TGTGCCAGCAGACTTCTTGGGGCCAACGTCCTGACTTTC. This gives the protein CASRLLGANVLTF.

This clonotype has at least ten counts. J is TRBJ2-2 and V is TRBV7-2; possibly TRBD1 for D (5 bases). Germline V gives CDR1 SGHTA, CDR2 FQGNSA. This CDR3 region has 15 residues. Trimming stripped 3 bases from V and 2 bases from J, with 10 bases between. CDR3 in amino acids: CASSFRGRNTGELFF. The DNA for the CDR3 is TGTGCCAGCAGCTTTAGGGGCAGAAACACCGGGGAGCTGTTTTTT.

This clonotype appeared many times. This sequence joins TRBV15 and TRBJ1-5; 7 bases map to TRBD1. Germline values: CDR1 LNHNV, CDR2 YYDKDF (reference sequence). The CDR3 sequence is 16 residues long. J gave up 2 bases and V 4 bases, and 8 bases lay outside the gene matches. The CDR3 nucleotides read TGTGCCACCAGCACCAAGGAAGGGACAGGCAATCAGCCCCAGCATTTT. This translates into CATSTKEGTGNQPQHF.

V and J are TRBV5-1 and TRBJ1-2; 9 bases agree with TRBD1. Germline V lookup: CDR1 SGHRS, CDR2 YFSETQ. Losses at the gene ends were 3 bases for V and 3 bases for J; bases not matched to a gene: 6. The CDR3 extends over 15 amino acids. The CDR3 here is CASSYGQGIYYGYTF. The CDR3 DNA is TGCGCCAGCAGCTACGGACAGGGGATTTACTATGGCTACACCTTC.

Concerning this clonotype: One end of the junction does not line up with germline, which may come from a read error. The chain recombines TRBV7-3 with TRBJ2-2; TRBD2 matches at 8 bases. The germline V gene encodes CDR1 SGHTA and CDR2 FQGTGA. The CDR3 spans 22 residues. The CDR3 protein is CAGSPRNPRQTRQRGGTGELFF. The CDR3 coding sequence is TGTGCCGGCAGCCCTAGAAACCCTCGACAAACCCGACAACGGGGGGGCACCGGGGAGCTGTTTTTT.

This clonotype was observed many times. This chain connects TRBV5-6 to TRBJ2-3; 12 bases line up with TRBD2. V shed 3 bases and J 0 bases; nucleotides not matched to a gene: 2. CDR1 and CDR2 from the germline V gene are SGHDT and YYEEEE. CDR3 length: 16 residues. CDR3 amino acids: CASSWGTSGSTDTQYF. The DNA of the CDR3 is TGTGCCAGCAGCTGGGGGACTAGCGGGAGCACAGATACGCAGTATTTT. Using reference TRBV5-6 and TRBJ2-3 for the parts outside the CDR3, the full variable domain is DAGVTQSPTHLIKTRGQQVTLRCSPKSGHDTVSWYQQALGQGPQFIFQYYEEEERQRGNFPDRFSGHQFPNYSSELNVNALLLGDSALYLCASSWGTSGSTDTQYFGPGTRLTVL.

This clonotype has only a few counts. This sequence may be a read error, since a much larger clone differs from it by one base. The V and J genes are TRBV13 and TRBJ2-2; 8 bases are shared with TRBD2. The CDR3 has 16 amino acids. V gave up 2 bases and J gave up 4 bases; unmatched junction bases: 6. CDR1 is PRHDT and CDR2 is FYEKMQ in the germline V gene (reference sequence). The CDR3 coding sequence is TGTGCCAGCAGCTTACGCAGCGGGAGAGGCACCGGGGAGCTGTTTTTT. Amino acids: CASSLRSGRGTGELFF.

This clonotype was observed a single time. The J gene is TRBJ1-6, the V gene TRBV5-1; a possible D gene is TRBD1 (5 bases). The V end was cut by 3 bases, the J end by 5 bases, with 15 bases between. There are 16 residues in the CDR3. CDR1 is SGHRS and CDR2 is YFSETQ in the germline V gene. Here the CDR3 reads CASSSGMPTDNSPLHF. As DNA, the CDR3 is TGCGCCAGCAGCTCAGGAATGCCGACAGATAATTCACCCCTCCACTTT. Together with reference TRBV5-1 and TRBJ1-6, the CDR3 gives the full variable domain: KAGVTQTPRYLIKTRGQQVTLSCSPISGHRSVSWYQQTPGQGLQFLFEYFSETQRNKGNFPGRFSGRQFSNSRSEMNVSTLELGDSALYLCASSSGMPTDNSPLHFGNGTRLTVT.

The sample holds many counts of this clonotype. The rearrangement joins TRBV2 to TRBJ2-7, with D maybe TRBD2 (7 bases). V lost 3 bases and J lost 5, with 14 bases in between. CDR3 length equals 14 residues. Germline V gene lookup returns CDR1 SNHLY and CDR2 FYNNEI. The CDR3 reads CASSDRGATNEQYF. CDR3 coding DNA: TGTGCCAGCAGTGATCGGGGGGCAACGAACGAGCAGTACTTC.

This clonotype was seen more than once but under ten times. This may arise from a read error, as a much more abundant clone is one base away. The rearrangement links TRBV12-3 or TRBV12-4 to TRBJ1-2, with D maybe TRBD1 (5 bases). V gave up 8 bases and J gave up 6 bases, with 19 bases separating them. The CDR3 totals 14 residues. The CDR3 coding sequence is TGTGCCAGCGTATTCGGGTGGGGGGGAAATGGCTACACCTTC. Amino acid sequence: CASVFGWGGNGYTF.

This clonotype appeared many times. This chain joins TRBV5-6 and TRBJ1-5; D is unresolved. This CDR3 has 15 residues. The germline CDR1 and CDR2 sequences are SGHDT and YYEEEE. Between the trimmed V and J ends, which lost 0 bases and 5 bases, there was a span of 12 bases. The CDR3 DNA is TGTGCCAGCAGCTTGGGGCAGGCCCCCCATCAGCCCCAGCATTTT. Its protein is CASSLGQAPHQPQHF.

There are many counts of this clonotype. CDR3 in amino acids: CASKPWDREGTDTQYF. The CDR3 DNA sequence: TGCGCCAGCAAGCCGTGGGACAGGGAAGGCACAGATACGCAGTATTTT. The chain recombines TRBV4-1 with TRBJ2-3; 9 bases align to TRBD1. Germline CDR1 is MGHRA and CDR2 is YSYEKL. The CDR3 extends over 16 amino acids. Losses at the gene ends were 7 bases for V and 1 base for J; bases not matched to a gene: 9.

This clonotype was detected ten times or more. The chain combines TRBV30 with TRBJ2-6; TRBD1 agrees at 12 bases. This CDR3 is built from 17 residues. V was pared by 5 bases and J by 2 bases, with 7 bases of the junction left unmatched. Per germline, CDR1 GTSNPN and CDR2 SVGIG (reference sequence). The CDR3 DNA is TGTGCCTGGGTCGGAGGGACAGGGGGCGCTGGGGCCAACGTCCTGACTTTC. Its translation is CAWVGGTGGAGANVLTF.

CDR3 loop: CASSPGIGRTGELFF. CDR3 DNA: TGTGCCAGCAGCCCTGGGATAGGGCGGACCGGGGAGCTGTTTTTT. The chain joins TRBV3-1 to TRBJ2-2; no clear D gene. The V and J ends lost 4 bases and 5 bases respectively, with 14 bases between them. This CDR3 comprises 15 residues. Germline lookup yields CDR1 LGHDT and CDR2 YNNKEL (reference sequence).

This clonotype has at least ten counts. This sequence joins TRBV14 and TRBJ2-2, with D unresolved. The CDR3 is 14 residues long. The V end lost 3 bases, the J end lost 6 bases, and 11 bases lay between the germline ends. The germline CDR1 and CDR2 sequences are SGHDN and FVKESK. The CDR3 DNA is TGTGCCAGCAGCCAGTTGTCAGGTTCCGGGGAGCTGTTTTTT. Amino acids: CASSQLSGSGELFF.

As concerns this clonotype: A much bigger clone sits one base away, suggesting this may be a read error. This rearrangement joins TRBV5-6 to TRBJ1-2; D uncertain. This CDR3 spans 12 amino acids. Germline V gene data show CDR1 as SGHDT and CDR2 as YYEEEE. The CDR3 DNA follows: TGTGCCAGCAGCCCGGCCTCCTATGGCCACACCTTC. Amino acid sequence: CASSPASYGHTF. Full variable domain (missing parts from reference TRBV5-6 and TRBJ1-2): DAGVTQSPTHLIKTRGQQVTLRCSPKSGHDTVSWYQQALGQGPQFIFQYYEEEERQRGNFPDRFSGHQFPNYSSELNVNALLLGDSALYLCASSPASYGHTFGSGTRLTVV.

Ten or more counts support this clonotype. V and J are TRBV30 and TRBJ2-7, with 9 bases identical to TRBD2. Germline V gene sequence: CDR1 GTSNPN, CDR2 SVGIG (reference sequence). V shed 3 bases and J 2 bases; nucleotides not matched to a gene: 8. The CDR3 has 15 residues. The CDR3 spells CAWRGGLAFPYEQYF. Written as DNA, the CDR3 is TGTGCCTGGAGGGGGGGACTAGCCTTCCCCTACGAGCAGTACTTC.

The chain has TRBV11-2 and TRBJ2-5; D is unresolved. This CDR3 has 13 residues. Germline V lookup: CDR1 SGHAT, CDR2 FQNNGV. V was trimmed by 5 bases and J by 1 base, leaving 8 bases between them. For the CDR3, the DNA is TGTGCCAGCAGCCCCATGTCCCAAGAGACCCAGTACTTC. Translation gives CASSPMSQETQYF.

This clonotype has a count of ten or more. This chain joins TRBV30 and TRBJ1-5; D gene uncertain. This CDR3 is 13 amino acids long. V lost 0 bases and J lost 6, with 9 bases in between. Germline assignment: CDR1 GTSNPN and CDR2 SVGIG (reference sequence). CDR3 region: CAWSVKGLQPQHF. CDR3 sequence (DNA): TGTGCCTGGAGTGTAAAAGGACTTCAGCCCCAGCATTTT.

This clonotype was counted many times. The chain is built from TRBV29-1 and TRBJ2-7; the D gene is possibly TRBD1 (6 bases). The germline CDR1 and CDR2 sequences are SQVTM and ANQGSEA. The CDR3 spans 12 residues. Trimming took off 6 bases at V and 2 bases at J, with 11 bases between the two ends. CDR3 residues: CSVRDNAYEQYF. Here the CDR3 DNA reads TGCAGCGTCCGGGACAACGCCTACGAGCAGTACTTC.

This clonotype was detected many times. A much larger clone is a single base away; this may be a read error. The gene calls are TRBV12-3 or TRBV12-4 and TRBJ1-2; D not certain. V lost 3 bases to trimming and J lost 8 bases, with 10 bases between them. This CDR3 contains 12 residues. The CDR3 loop reads CASSFGLVGYTF. CDR3 DNA sequence: TGTGCCAGCAGTTTCGGGTTGGTAGGCTACACCTTC.